A selection of T cell receptor beta chains follows, all from one sample in a study of T cells after somatic rescue of genetic block. Generated by immunoSEQ multiplex PCR, the TCRdb table keeps only in-frame clones and is missing some. Of tens of thousands of clones listed, around 90% are singletons. The sequenced sample was peripheral blood mononuclear cells (PBMCs). These receptor sequences come from a man younger than 45. Each CDR3 is given with its conserved first and last residue. The order of the fields is V gene, CDR3 length, CDR3 protein.

TRBV28	13	CASQFQGIGGYTF
TRBV18	14	CASSPSDEGYEQYF
TRBV5-1	15	CASSPGTSGTGELFF
TRBV6-5	13	CASSYGLAYEQYF
TRBV7-7	17	CASSLAPGGRHSGELFF
TRBV10-3	15	CASRGSGILNYGYTF
TRBV7-6	16	CASSFGLARYTGELFF
TRBV13	15	CASSLGGTSGNTIYF
TRBV7-6	14	CASSLEDRGTEAFF
TRBV18	14	CASSPPGYNSPLHF
TRBV29-1	12	CSADTGVDEQYF
TRBV7-6	15	CASSPTSGQGAELFF
TRBV6-1	16	CASSGSLGLAKNIQYF
TRBV27	14	CASKRAGDFNEQYF
TRBV15	19	CATSRDTSPLGVSGNTIYF
TRBV18	12	CASSPPSYEQYF
TRBV6-1	14	CASIWGSSYNEQFF
TRBV5-6	15	CASSPETGMNTEAFF
TRBV5-1	18	CASSFRESGQGFSYEQYF
TRBV2	15	CASSWTVPSTDTQYF
TRBV6-1	14	CASIGTGRPYGYTF
TRBV5-1	14	CASSLDAGGETQYF
TRBV6-1	13	CASRLTGNQPQHF
TRBV27	14	CASSPRDRGYEQYF
TRBV6-5	15	CASSYSVAGSYEQYF
TRBV19	17	CASSIVGQGANTGELFF
TRBV6-1	12	CASTTGMAEAFF
TRBV5-1	15	CASSLGTSGDYEQYF
TRBV13	14	CASSFFGPSYEQYF